This T cell receptor beta chain was obtained from a study of early T cells in non-severe SARS-CoV-2 infection. Whole-study context: It was bulk RNA from unsorted whole blood that was sequenced, and the chains were unpaired.

A word on this clonotype: The antigen is not known.

Unique molecular identifier tags were affixed to discrete cDNA molecules. TCRdb re-called the 5' RACE reads with MiXCR, one entry per CDR3 protein. The data contain 45,000 to 55,000 distinct CDR3 sequences, about 9.9% of them seen just once; the ten biggest clones take up about 10%. Study-level findings and limits: The matching step, a VDJdb search, favored anti-spike CD8 responses and missed private and CD4 specificities.

Trimming shortened V by 6 bases and J by 5 bases, and 21 bases separated the two germline ends. Germline CDR1 and CDR2: MNHEY and SVGAGI. The CDR3 has 16 amino acids. The chain joins TRBV6-5 to TRBJ2-3; possible D gene TRBD2, 6 bases. This TCR came from an adult who was a healthcare worker with PCR-confirmed SARS-CoV-2 infection or an uninfected control (not recorded which). Sequenced material: whole blood. The CDR3 DNA follows: TGTGCCAGCAGCCTACTACCGGGAGCAAGGGAAGATACGCAGTATTTT. Amino acids: CASSLLPGAREDTQYF.